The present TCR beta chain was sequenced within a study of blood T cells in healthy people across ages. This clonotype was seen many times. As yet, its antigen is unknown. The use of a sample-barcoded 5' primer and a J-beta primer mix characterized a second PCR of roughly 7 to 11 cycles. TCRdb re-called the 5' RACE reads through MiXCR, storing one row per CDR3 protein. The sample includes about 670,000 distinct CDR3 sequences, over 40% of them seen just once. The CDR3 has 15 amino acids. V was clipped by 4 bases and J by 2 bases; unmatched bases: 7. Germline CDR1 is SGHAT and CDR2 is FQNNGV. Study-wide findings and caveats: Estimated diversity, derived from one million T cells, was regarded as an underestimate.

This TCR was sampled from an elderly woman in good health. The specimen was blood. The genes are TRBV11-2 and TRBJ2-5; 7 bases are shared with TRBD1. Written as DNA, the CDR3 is TGTGCCAGCAGCTCAGAACCGGGACAGCAAGAGACCCAGTACTTC. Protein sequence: CASSSEPGQQETQYF.